The T cell receptor (beta chain) described here comes from a study of T cell responses to AZD1222 COVID-19 vaccine. The table lists this clone with a count of one. As yet, its antigen is unknown. Germline loops: CDR1 LGHDT, CDR2 YNNKEL (reference sequence). This CDR3 has 15 amino acids. Between the trimmed V and J ends, which lost 1 base and 4 bases, there was a span of 13 bases. Study-wide points: The peak T cell response came first, and repertoires were sampled only after it. Spike-specific TCR breadth and depth both grew after two AZD1222 doses. Donors, mostly white British, included more females; clonal diversity was possibly underestimated. Of the AZD1222 recipients, only five to seven were seropositive at baseline.

This table comes from immunoSEQ multiplex PCR, and its TCRdb copy is limited to in-frame clones, with some not included. The profile covers about 130,000 clones, with approximately 88% appearing a single time and approximately 4% taken by the ten largest. This receptor was identified in an adult in good health. This specimen was peripheral blood, taken on day 0 of AZD1222 vaccination. V and J are TRBV3-1 (or the pseudogene TRBV3-2) and TRBJ1-2; the D is unclear. The CDR3 DNA reads TGTGCCAGCAGCCAAGCTGCGGTCCCGGGCTATGGCTACACCTTC. Translation: CASSQAAVPGYGYTF.